This TCR beta chain was retrieved from a study of early T cells in non-severe SARS-CoV-2 infection. Only a few counts were recorded for this clonotype. The CDR3 has 14 residues. The germline V gene encodes CDR1 SGHAT and CDR2 FQNNGV. V lost 1 base and J 10 bases, leaving 13 bases between the germline ends. Unique molecular identifiers tagged individual cDNA molecules. TCRdb fed the 5' RACE reads into MiXCR, producing one record per CDR3 protein. The table includes just under 85,000 distinct CDR3 sequences, 8.5% to 12% detected once. The sample here was whole blood, taken at baseline. This clonotype was obtained from an adult who was a healthcare worker with PCR-confirmed SARS-CoV-2 infection or an uninfected control (not recorded which). J is TRBJ1-4 and V is TRBV11-2, with D unclear. CDR3 residues: CASSLGVREVKLFF. The CDR3 DNA reads as TGTGCCAGCAGCTTAGGGGTCAGAGAGGTAAAACTGTTTTTT.